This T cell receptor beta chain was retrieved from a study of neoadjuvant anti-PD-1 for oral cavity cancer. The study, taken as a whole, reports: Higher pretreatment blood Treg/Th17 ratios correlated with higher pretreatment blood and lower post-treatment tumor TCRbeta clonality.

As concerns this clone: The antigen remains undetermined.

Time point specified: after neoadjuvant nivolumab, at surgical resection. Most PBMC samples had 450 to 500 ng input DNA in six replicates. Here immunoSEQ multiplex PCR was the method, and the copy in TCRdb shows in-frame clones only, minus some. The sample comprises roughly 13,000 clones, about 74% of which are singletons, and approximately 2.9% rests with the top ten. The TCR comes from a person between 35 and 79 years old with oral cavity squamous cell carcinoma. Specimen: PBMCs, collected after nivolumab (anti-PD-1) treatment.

The DNA of the CDR3 is TGTGCCAGCAGCTTAGCAGGGGGGGACAATGAGCAGTTCTTC. This codes for CASSLAGGDNEQFF. The rearrangement links TRBV7-9 to TRBJ2-1; D perhaps matches TRBD2 (7 bases). Per germline, CDR1 SEHNR and CDR2 FQNEAQ (reference sequence). CDR3 length equals 14 residues. Between the trimmed V and J ends, which lost 0 bases and 5 bases, there was a span of 8 bases.